A selection of T cell receptor beta chains follows, all from one sample in a study of cytomegalovirus exposure and HLA in healthy donors. Repertoires were generated with immunoSEQ multiplex PCR, while TCRdb's copy carries only in-frame clones and drops some. The top ten clones hold over 20% of a sample with some 110,000 clones, roughly 80% of them seen once. The sequencing input was PBMCs. These receptor sequences come from a man aged 25-45 years in good health and CMV-seropositive. CDR3s include the opening cysteine and the closing phenylalanine or tryptophan. Fields, in order: V gene, D gene, J gene, CDR3 DNA, CDR3 protein. A D gene is named only where the DNA matches it firmly.

TRBV5-1	TRBD1	TRBJ2-5	TGCGCCAGCAGCTTGGAGACAGGGGGGGAGACCCAGTACTTC	CASSLETGGETQYF
TRBV15	TRBD1	TRBJ1-5	TGTGCCACCAGTAGGACAGGGGGAGAGGTTCAGTCCCAGCATTTT	CATSRTGGEVQSQHF
TRBV5-6	NA	TRBJ1-4	TGTGCCAGCAGCCGGCGAGGGTGGGAAGAAAAACTGTTTTTT	CASSRRGWEEKLFF
TRBV28	NA	TRBJ2-7	TGTGCCAGCAGTTTGGGCCAGGGGGGCAGCTCCTACGAGCAGTACTTC	CASSLGQGGSSYEQYF
TRBV28	NA	TRBJ2-7	TGTGCCAGCAGCACCGCGGGACAGAGCTCCTACGAGCAGTACTTC	CASSTAGQSSYEQYF
TRBV11-1	NA	TRBJ2-2	TGTGCCAGCAGCTTTGTCAGGGGGAACACCGGGGAGCTGTTTTTT	CASSFVRGNTGELFF
TRBV18	NA	TRBJ1-2	TGTGCCAGCTCACCGGCCCTAGGGGGACACTATGGCTACACCTTC	CASSPALGGHYGYTF
TRBV9	NA	TRBJ1-3	TGTGCCAGCAGCCCACTTAATGATGGAAACACCATATATTTT	CASSPLNDGNTIYF
TRBV19	TRBD1	TRBJ1-2	TGTGCCAGTAGTATCCGGGACAGGGGCGGCTACACCTTC	CASSIRDRGGYTF
TRBV9	TRBD1	TRBJ2-7	TGTGCCAGCAGCGCAGGGGGGACAGGGGACTACGAGCAGTACTTC	CASSAGGTGDYEQYF
TRBV27	NA	TRBJ2-3	TGTGCCAGCAGCCCCTACCGCACAGATACGCAGTATTTT	CASSPYRTDTQYF
TRBV5-1	TRBD1	TRBJ1-2	TGCGCCAGCAGCTTGGGCACGACAGGGTACTATGGCTACACCTTC	CASSLGTTGYYGYTF
TRBV7-9	TRBD2	TRBJ2-1	TGTGCCAGCATCCTAGCGGGGGGATACAATGAGCAGTTCTTC	CASILAGGYNEQFF
TRBV5-1	TRBD2	TRBJ2-1	TGCGCCAGCAGCTTGGGAGCGGGGGGGTACAATGAGCAGTTCTTC	CASSLGAGGYNEQFF
TRBV25-1	NA	TRBJ1-1	TGTGCCAGCAGCCACCAGGGGAGAATCGCTGAAGCTTTCTTT	CASSHQGRIAEAFF
TRBV10-3	TRBD1	TRBJ1-2	TGTGCCATCAGTGAGTCCGGGACAGGGACCCGCCTCAGCGGCTACACCTTC	CAISESGTGTRLSGYTF
TRBV6-1	TRBD1	TRBJ1-4	TGTGCCAGCAGTGTTTTGGGGACAGGGGTTAATGAAAAACTGTTTTTT	CASSVLGTGVNEKLFF